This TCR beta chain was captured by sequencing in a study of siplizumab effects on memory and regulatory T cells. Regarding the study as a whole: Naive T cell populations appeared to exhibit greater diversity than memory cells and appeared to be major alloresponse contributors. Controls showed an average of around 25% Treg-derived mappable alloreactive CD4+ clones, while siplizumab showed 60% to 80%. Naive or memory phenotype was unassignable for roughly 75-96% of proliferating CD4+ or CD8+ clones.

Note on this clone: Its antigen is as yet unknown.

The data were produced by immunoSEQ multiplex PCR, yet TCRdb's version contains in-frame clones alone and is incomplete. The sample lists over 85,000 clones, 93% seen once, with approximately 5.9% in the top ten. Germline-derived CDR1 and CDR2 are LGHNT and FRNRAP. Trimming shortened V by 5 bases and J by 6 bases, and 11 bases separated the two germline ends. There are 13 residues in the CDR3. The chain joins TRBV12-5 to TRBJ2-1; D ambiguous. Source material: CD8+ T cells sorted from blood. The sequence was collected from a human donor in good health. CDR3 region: CASGPSGGNEQFF. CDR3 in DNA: TGTGCTAGTGGTCCATCAGGTGGCAATGAGCAGTTCTTC.